Listed here are 17 T cell receptor beta chains from one sample, sequenced in a study of T cells after yellow fever vaccination. TCRdb reanalysed the 5' RACE reads using MiXCR and keeps one entry per CDR3 protein. The sample yields a few hundred thousand distinct CDR3 sequences, roughly 5.2% seen once. The sample was CD4+ T cells sorted from PBMCs, taken on the day of the yellow fever booster vaccination. These receptors came from a young man who received the YFV17D yellow fever vaccine.

The chain recombines TRBV3-1 with TRBJ2-1; D may be TRBD1 (7 bases). Germline V gene data show CDR1 as LGHDT and CDR2 as YNNKEL (reference sequence). V dropped 4 bases and J dropped 2 bases, with 15 bases sitting between them. This CDR3 spans 16 amino acids. CDR3 in amino acids: CASSPRGAPTYNEQFF. Here the CDR3 DNA reads TGTGCCAGCAGCCCCAGGGGGGCACCGACCTACAATGAGCAGTTCTTC.

This chain joins TRBV6-2 or TRBV6-3 and TRBJ1-1; D is uncertain. CDR1 and CDR2 (germline): MNHEY, SVGEGT. Deletions cut 5 bases from V and 2 bases from J, with 12 bases between. The CDR3 is 14 residues long. The CDR3 reads CASSLAISNTEAFF. As DNA, the CDR3 is TGTGCCAGCAGTCTCGCAATAAGTAACACTGAAGCTTTCTTT.

This clonotype was found many times. The chain couples TRBV2 to TRBJ2-5, with TRBD2 matching 7 bases. CDR3 length equals 15 residues. J lost 5 bases, V lost 2 bases, and 8 bases had no gene match. Germline V gene sequence: CDR1 SNHLY, CDR2 FYNNEI. The CDR3 DNA follows: TGTGCCAGCAGTGAATATCGGACTAGTATGGAGACCCAGTACTTC. Translated, it gives CASSEYRTSMETQYF. The whole variable domain, remainder taken from reference TRBV2 and TRBJ2-5, is EPEVTQTPSHQVTQMGQEVILRCVPISNHLYFYWYRQILGQKVEFLVSFYNNEISEKSEIFDDQFSVERPDGSNFTLKIRSTKLEDSAMYFCASSEYRTSMETQYFGPGTRLLVL.

Written as DNA, the CDR3 is TGTGCCAGCAGTGAAGTCGCGCGTCTGACTGGGAACACTGAAGCTTTCTTT. It translates to CASSEVARLTGNTEAFF. The J gene is TRBJ1-1, the V gene TRBV6-1; D is unresolved. The germline V gene encodes CDR1 MNHNS and CDR2 SASEGT. Trimming stripped 1 base from V and 1 base from J, with 16 bases between. This CDR3 contains 17 residues.

There are many counts of this clonotype. The DNA of the CDR3 is TGCGCCAGCAGCTTGGGCTGGGGCGAAAAACTGTTTTTT. Protein product: CASSLGWGEKLFF. The chain carries TRBV5-1 and TRBJ1-4, with D maybe TRBD1 (5 bases). CDR3 length: 13 residues. From germline, CDR1 is SGHRS and CDR2 YFSETQ. The germline V and J ends were trimmed by 0 bases and 8 bases, with 8 bases remaining between them.

The table lists this clonotype with many counts. The chain recombines TRBV20-1 with TRBJ2-7; 10 bases fit TRBD1. Losses at the gene ends were 5 bases for V and 3 bases for J; bases not matched to a gene: 4. The germline V gene has CDR1 DFQATT and CDR2 SNEGSKA (reference sequence). This CDR3 is built from 13 residues. CDR3 in DNA: TGCAGTGCTCGCGGGGACAGGGGCTACGAGCAGTACTTC. Its translation is CSARGDRGYEQYF.

This clonotype was counted only a few times. The chain employs TRBV20-1 and TRBJ2-7, with D unresolved. V lost 1 base and J lost 4, with 8 bases in between. The length of the CDR3 is 12 residues. CDR1 and CDR2 from the germline V gene are DFQATT and SNEGSKA (reference sequence). CDR3 sequence: CSARGSKYEQYF. The CDR3 DNA sequence: TGCAGTGCTAGAGGGTCCAAATACGAGCAGTACTTC.

This chain joins TRBV12-3 or TRBV12-4 and TRBJ2-2; no firm D call. This CDR3 contains 14 residues. V lost 2 bases, J lost 6 bases, and 10 bases lay in between. The CDR3 protein is CASSLHLAAGELFF. The CDR3 nucleotides are TGTGCCAGCAGTTTACATCTGGCGGCCGGGGAGCTGTTTTTT.

This clonotype was seen many times. The chain couples TRBV18 to TRBJ2-1; 11 nucleotides match TRBD2. Trimming took 2 bases from V and 0 from J; bases not matched to a gene: 3. The CDR3 has 17 amino acids. Germline CDR1 and CDR2: KGHSH and LQKENI. Written as DNA, the CDR3 is TGTGCCAGCTCACCAACTAGCGGGGGTATCTCCTACAATGAGCAGTTCTTC. This translates into CASSPTSGGISYNEQFF.

This clonotype was counted only a few times. This chain links TRBV7-2 with TRBJ1-1, with D perhaps TRBD1 (6 bases). There are 14 residues in the CDR3. Germline CDR1 and CDR2: SGHTA and FQGNSA. V lost 1 base, J lost 7 bases, and 13 bases lay in between. CDR3 nucleotides: TGTGCCAGCAGCTTAGGAGCTGACAGGATTGAAGCTTTCTTT. Translated, it gives CASSLGADRIEAFF.

The sample holds many counts of this clonotype. J is TRBJ2-2 and V is TRBV5-5; no definite D call. This CDR3 is built from 15 residues. Looked up from germline, CDR1 is SGHKS and CDR2 is YYEKEE (reference sequence). V was clipped by 6 bases and J by 0 bases, with 12 bases between them. As DNA, the CDR3 is TGTGCCAGCACCGTCGGCGGAGCGAACACCGGGGAGCTGTTTTTT. This gives the protein CASTVGGANTGELFF.

The rearrangement joins TRBV19 to TRBJ1-2, with TRBD1 matching 9 bases. Germline V CDR1 and CDR2: LNHDA, SQIVND (reference sequence). The junction had 5 bases not matched to a gene; V was cut back by 9 bases and J by 3 bases. The CDR3 is 13 residues long. The CDR3 coding sequence is TGTGCCAGCGCGGGACAGGGAGACTATGGCTACACCTTC. As protein: CASAGQGDYGYTF.

The chain employs TRBV29-1 and TRBJ2-4, with TRBD1 as a possible D gene (6 bases). This CDR3 has 13 amino acids. Germline lookup yields CDR1 SQVTM and CDR2 ANQGSEA. The V and J ends lost 4 bases and 7 bases respectively, with 14 bases between them. DNA of the CDR3: TGCAGCGTTGTCGGTCTGCAGGGGAACATTCAGTACTTC. This sequence encodes CSVVGLQGNIQYF.

The chain carries TRBV6-5 and TRBJ1-6; D possibly corresponds to TRBD1 (5 bases). The CDR3 spans 15 residues. CDR1 is MNHEY, CDR2 SVGAGI, per germline. Trimming stripped 4 bases from V and 5 bases from J, with 12 bases between. The CDR3: CASSLTRVHNSPLHF. CDR3 bases: TGTGCCAGCAGTTTAACCAGGGTACATAATTCACCCCTCCACTTT.

This clonotype was counted ten times or more. The gene calls are TRBV18 and TRBJ2-3, with D tentatively TRBD1 (6 bases). The CDR3 runs 13 residues. V lost 2 bases, J lost 9 bases, and 12 bases lay in between. Germline V gene data show CDR1 as KGHSH and CDR2 as LQKENI. The CDR3 bases are TGTGCCAGCTCACCAAGATCTACAGGGACGCAGTATTTT. Its protein product is CASSPRSTGTQYF.

This chain joins TRBV7-2 and TRBJ2-2; weak D call: TRBD1 (5 bases). Per germline, CDR1 SGHTA and CDR2 FQGNSA. Trimming pared 0 bases from V and 3 bases from J, leaving 8 bases between. CDR3 length equals 15 residues. CDR3 sequence reads: CASSLAGVHTGELFF. The CDR3 region has the DNA TGTGCCAGCAGCTTAGCAGGGGTGCACACCGGGGAGCTGTTTTTT.

This clonotype was seen a handful of times. The genes are TRBV7-6 and TRBJ2-5; TRBD2 might be the D (5 bases). CDR1 is SGHVS, CDR2 FNYEAQ, per germline. CDR3 length: 15 residues. V lost 4 bases and J lost 1, with 13 bases in between. The CDR3, as DNA: TGTGCCAGCAGCTCCCGGGAAGGGTCCCAAGAGACCCAGTACTTC. Amino acid sequence: CASSSREGSQETQYF.